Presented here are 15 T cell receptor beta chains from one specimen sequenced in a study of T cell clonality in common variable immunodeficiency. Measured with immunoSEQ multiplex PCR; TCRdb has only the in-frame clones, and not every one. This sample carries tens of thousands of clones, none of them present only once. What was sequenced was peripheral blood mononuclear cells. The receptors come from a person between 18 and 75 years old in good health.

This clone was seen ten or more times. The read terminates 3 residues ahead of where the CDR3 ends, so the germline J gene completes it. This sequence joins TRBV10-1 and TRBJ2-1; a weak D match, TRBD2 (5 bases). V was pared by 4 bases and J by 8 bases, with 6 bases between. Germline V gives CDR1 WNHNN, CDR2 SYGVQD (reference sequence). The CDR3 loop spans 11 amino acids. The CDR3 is CASSAGDEQFF. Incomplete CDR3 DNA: TGCGCCAGCAGTGCCGGGGATGAG.

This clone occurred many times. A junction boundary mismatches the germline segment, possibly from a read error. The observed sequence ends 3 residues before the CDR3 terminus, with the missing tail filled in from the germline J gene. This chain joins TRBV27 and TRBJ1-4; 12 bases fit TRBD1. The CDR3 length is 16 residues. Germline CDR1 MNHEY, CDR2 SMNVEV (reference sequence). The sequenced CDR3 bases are TGTGCTAGCAGCCGGGACCGGGACAGGGGGCGTGAAAAA. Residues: CASSRDRDRGREK. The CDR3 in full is CASSRDRDRGREKLFF.

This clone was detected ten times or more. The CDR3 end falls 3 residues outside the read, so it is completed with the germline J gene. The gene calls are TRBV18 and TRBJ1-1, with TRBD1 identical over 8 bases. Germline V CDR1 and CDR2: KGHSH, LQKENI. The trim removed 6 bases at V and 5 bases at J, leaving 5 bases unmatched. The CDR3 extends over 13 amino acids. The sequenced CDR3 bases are TGTGCCAGCTCCTCGGACAGGGTGACTGAA. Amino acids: CASSSDRVTE. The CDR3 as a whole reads CASSSDRVTEAFF.

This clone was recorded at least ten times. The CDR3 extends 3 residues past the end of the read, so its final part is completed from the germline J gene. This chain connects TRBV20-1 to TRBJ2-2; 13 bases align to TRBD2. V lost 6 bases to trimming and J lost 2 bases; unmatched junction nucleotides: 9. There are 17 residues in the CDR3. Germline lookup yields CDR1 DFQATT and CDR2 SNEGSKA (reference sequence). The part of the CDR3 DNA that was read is TGCAGTGCCTGGACTAGCGGGGGCCCCACAAACACCGGGGAG. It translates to CSAWTSGGPTNTGE. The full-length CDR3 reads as CSAWTSGGPTNTGELFF.

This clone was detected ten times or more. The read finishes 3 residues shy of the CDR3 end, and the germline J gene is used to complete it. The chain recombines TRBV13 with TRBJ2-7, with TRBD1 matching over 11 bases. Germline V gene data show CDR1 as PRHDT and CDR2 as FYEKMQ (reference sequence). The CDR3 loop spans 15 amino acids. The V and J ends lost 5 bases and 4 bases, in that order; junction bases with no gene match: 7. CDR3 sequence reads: CASSPRGTGGYEQYF. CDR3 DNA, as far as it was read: TGTGCCAGCAGCCCCCGGGGGACAGGGGGATACGAG.

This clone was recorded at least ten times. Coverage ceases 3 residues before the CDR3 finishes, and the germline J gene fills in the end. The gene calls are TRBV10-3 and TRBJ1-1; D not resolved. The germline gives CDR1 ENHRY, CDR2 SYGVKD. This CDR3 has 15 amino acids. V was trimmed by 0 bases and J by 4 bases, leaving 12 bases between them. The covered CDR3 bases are TGTGCCATCAGTGAGTCCGCCCTTATGGCCACTGAA. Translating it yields CAISESALMATE. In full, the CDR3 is CAISESALMATEAFF.

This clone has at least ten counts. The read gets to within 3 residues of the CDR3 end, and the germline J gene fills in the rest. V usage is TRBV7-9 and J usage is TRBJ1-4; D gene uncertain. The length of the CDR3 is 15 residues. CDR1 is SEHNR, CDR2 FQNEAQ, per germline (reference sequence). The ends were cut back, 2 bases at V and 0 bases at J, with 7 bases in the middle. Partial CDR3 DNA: TGTGCCAGCAGCTTAAACAGTGCAACTAATGAAAAA. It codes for CASSLNSATNEK. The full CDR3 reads CASSLNSATNEKLFF.

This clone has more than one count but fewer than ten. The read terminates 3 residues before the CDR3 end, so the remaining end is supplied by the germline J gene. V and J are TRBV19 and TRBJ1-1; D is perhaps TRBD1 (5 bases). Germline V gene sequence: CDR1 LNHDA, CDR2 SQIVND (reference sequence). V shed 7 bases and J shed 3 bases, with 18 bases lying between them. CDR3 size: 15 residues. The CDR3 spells CASTRTLAEDTEAFF. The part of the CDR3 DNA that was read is TGTGCCAGTACCCGGACACTCGCTGAGGACACTGAA.

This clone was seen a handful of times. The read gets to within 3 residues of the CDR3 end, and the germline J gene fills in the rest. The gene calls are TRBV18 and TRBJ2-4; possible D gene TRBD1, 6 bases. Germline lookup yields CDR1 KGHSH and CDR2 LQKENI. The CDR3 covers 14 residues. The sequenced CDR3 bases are TGTGCCAGCTCACCGCCCGGACAGATCTATGGT. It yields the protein CASSPPGQIYG. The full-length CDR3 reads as CASSPPGQIYGQYF.

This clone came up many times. Partial CDR3 DNA: TGTGCCAGCTTCGAGGCGGGTAATGAAAAA. Translating it yields CASFEAGNEK. The CDR3, in full, reads CASFEAGNEKLFF. This sequence joins TRBV18 and TRBJ1-4; D gene ambiguous. The read terminates 3 residues before the CDR3 end, so the remaining end is supplied by the germline J gene. Germline V gene data show CDR1 as KGHSH and CDR2 as LQKENI. The V end lost 7 bases, the J end lost 4 bases, and 10 bases lay between the germline ends. This CDR3 has 13 residues.

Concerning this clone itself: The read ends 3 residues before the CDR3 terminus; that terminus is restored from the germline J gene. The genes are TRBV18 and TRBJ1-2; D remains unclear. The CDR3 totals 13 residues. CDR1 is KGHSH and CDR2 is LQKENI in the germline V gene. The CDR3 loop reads CASSPPSRYDYTF. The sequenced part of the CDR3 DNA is TGTGCCAGCTCACCACCGAGCAGGTACGAC. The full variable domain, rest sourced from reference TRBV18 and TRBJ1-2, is NAGVMQNPRHLVRRRGQEARLRCSPMKGHSHVYWYRQLPEEGLKFMVYLQKENIIDESGMPKERFSAEFPKEGPSILRIQQVVRGDSAAYFCASSPPSRYDYTFGSGTRLTVV.

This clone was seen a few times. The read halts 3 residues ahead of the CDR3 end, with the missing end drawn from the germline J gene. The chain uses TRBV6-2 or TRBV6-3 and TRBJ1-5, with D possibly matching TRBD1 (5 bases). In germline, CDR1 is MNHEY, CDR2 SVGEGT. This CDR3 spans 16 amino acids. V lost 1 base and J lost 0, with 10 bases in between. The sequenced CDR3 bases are TGTGCCAGCAGTTACTTCGGCAGGGCTAGCAATCAGCCC. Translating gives CASSYFGRASNQP. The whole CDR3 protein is CASSYFGRASNQPQHF.

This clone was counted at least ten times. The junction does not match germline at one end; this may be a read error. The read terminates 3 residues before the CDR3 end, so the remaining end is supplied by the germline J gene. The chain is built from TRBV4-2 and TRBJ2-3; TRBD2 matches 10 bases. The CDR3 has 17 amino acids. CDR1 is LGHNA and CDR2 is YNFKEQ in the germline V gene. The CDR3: CASSQHSLAGAIDTQYF. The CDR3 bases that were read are TGCGCCAGCAGCCAGCATTCTCTAGCGGGGGCAATAGATACG.

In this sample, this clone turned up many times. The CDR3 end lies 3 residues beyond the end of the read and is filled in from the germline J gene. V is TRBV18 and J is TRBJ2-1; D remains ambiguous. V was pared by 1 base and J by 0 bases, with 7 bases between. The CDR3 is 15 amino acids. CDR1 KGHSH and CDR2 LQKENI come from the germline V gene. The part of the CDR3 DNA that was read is TGTGCCAGCTCACCACTGGAGCGCTCCTACAATGAG. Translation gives CASSPLERSYNE. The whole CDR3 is CASSPLERSYNEQFF.

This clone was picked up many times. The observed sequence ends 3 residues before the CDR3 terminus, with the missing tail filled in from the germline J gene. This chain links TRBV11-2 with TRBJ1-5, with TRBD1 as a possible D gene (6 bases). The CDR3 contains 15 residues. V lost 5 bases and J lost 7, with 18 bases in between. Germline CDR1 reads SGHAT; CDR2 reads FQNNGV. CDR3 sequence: CASSLTDSSTQPQHF. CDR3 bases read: TGTGCCAGCAGCCTGACGGACAGCTCAACCCAGCCC.